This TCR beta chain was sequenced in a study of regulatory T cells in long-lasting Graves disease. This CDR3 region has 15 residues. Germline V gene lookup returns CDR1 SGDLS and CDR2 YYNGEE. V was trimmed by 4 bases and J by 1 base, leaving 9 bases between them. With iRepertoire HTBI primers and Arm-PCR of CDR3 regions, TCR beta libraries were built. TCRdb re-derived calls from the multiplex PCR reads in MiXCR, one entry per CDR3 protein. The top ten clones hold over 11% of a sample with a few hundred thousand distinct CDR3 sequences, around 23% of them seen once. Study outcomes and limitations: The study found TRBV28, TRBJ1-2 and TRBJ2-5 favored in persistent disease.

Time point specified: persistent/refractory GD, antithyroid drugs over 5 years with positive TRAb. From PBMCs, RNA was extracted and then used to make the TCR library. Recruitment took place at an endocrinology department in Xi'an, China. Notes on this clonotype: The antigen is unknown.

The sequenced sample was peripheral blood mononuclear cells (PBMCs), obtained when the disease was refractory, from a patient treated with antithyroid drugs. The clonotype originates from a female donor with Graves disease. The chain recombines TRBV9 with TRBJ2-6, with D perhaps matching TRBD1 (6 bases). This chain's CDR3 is CASSQGPSGANVLTF. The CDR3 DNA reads TGTGCCAGCAGCCAGGGGCCGTCTGGGGCCAACGTCCTGACTTTC. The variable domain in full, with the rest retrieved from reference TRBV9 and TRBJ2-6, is DSGVTQTPKHLITATGQRVTLRCSPRSGDLSVYWYQQSLDQGLQFLIQYYNGEERAKGNILERFSAQQFPDLHSELNLSSLELGDSALYFCASSQGPSGANVLTFGAGSRLTVL.